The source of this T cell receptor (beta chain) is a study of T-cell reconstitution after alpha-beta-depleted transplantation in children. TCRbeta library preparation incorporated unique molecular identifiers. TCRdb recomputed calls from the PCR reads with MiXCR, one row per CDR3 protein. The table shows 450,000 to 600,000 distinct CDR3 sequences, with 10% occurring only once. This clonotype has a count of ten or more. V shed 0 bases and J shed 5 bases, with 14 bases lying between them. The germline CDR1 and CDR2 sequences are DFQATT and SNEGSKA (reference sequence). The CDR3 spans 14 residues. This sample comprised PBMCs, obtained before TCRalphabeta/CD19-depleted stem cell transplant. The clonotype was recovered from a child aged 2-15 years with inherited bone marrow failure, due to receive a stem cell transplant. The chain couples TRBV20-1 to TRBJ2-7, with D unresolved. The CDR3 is CSARDQGSGDEQYF. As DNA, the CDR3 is TGCAGTGCTAGAGATCAAGGGTCTGGGGACGAGCAGTACTTC.